This T cell receptor (beta chain) was captured by sequencing in a study of cytomegalovirus exposure and HLA in healthy donors (dated by TCRdb to the late 2010s). Context from the whole study: An earlier analysis of approximately 640 of the donors reported about 250 Gb of sequence data and around 110 million unique TCR beta sequences from some 180 million T cells. A separate validation cohort of about 110 different subjects was used in addition to the roughly 700-subject first cohort. The genetic ancestry cluster associated with self-reported Caucasian donors included about 84% of the 398 genotyped donors. The later analysis used no new phenotypic data to find candidate immune exposures, relying instead on TCR beta sequences and their occurrence across donors. Among some 410 genotyped donors of the cohort, an average of about 240,000 unique TCR beta nucleotide sequences was sequenced per donor, of which 15% to 20% were non-productive. A later analysis re-analyzed previously published TCR beta repertoires from 650 to 800 donors and added high-resolution HLA genotyping to study TCR occurrence patterns. A later genetic analysis used genome-wide SNP genotypes for about three fifths of the 666 donors, treating that subset as a discovery cohort. Donor age, sex, ethnicity and CMV serostatus were collected together with the repertoire data. High-throughput TCR immunosequencing, statistical association of individual TCRs with disease status, and machine learning were combined to predict cytomegalovirus infection status. Every discovery cohort repertoire had been produced on one sequencing platform. The number of typed donors differed by locus: about 629-640 for A, B, C, DRB1 and DQB1; some 540 for DQA1; around 580 for DPA1; and about 450 for DPB1. Four to six DR-DQ haplotypes were handled as single units for association and clustering, since linkage in the cohort was strong. An early release covering about 600 HLA-typed donors comprised around 300 gigabases of sequencing data and around 86 million unique TCR sequences. Using immunosequencing, the study profiled T cell repertoires from fewer than 850 subjects and related those repertoires to cytomegalovirus serostatus. The study was designed to test whether signatures of past pathogen exposure could be identified by cataloging public T cell receptors. HLA typing included class I and class II loci at four-digit resolution. In an earlier analysis of around 540 of the donors, high-throughput TCR beta sequencing was used to judge whether each TCR beta V gene segment behaved as functional or pseudogenic.

Points the paper makes about the study in general: In both the original and validation cohorts, the classifier was reported to diagnose cytomegalovirus status with high specificity and sensitivity. Some IMGT-functional V segments, including TRBV6-2 and TRBV6-3, could not be distinguished by the 87-base-pair reads and were therefore excluded. At a false discovery rate of 0.05, a later analysis linked some 18,000 TCR beta sequences to specific HLA alleles. A later genetic analysis reported fewer N-insertions in productive TCRs among donors in an Asian-associated ancestry cluster than the roughly 670-donor mean. In vitro tests confirmed that a few of the cytomegalovirus-associated TCR beta chains recognize cytomegalovirus antigens. Correlated functional status among segregating V segments might reflect linkage disequilibrium, but an unknown experimental factor could not be ruled out. Compared with equally common non-associated chains, HLA-associated TCR beta chains in a later analysis were more clonally expanded and had lower generation probabilities. A total of around 150 TCR beta chains were listed by the study as associated with cytomegalovirus. While some public TCRs were present in many individuals, most TCR sequences turned up only very rarely across donors. Roughly uniform sequencing depth across donors was assumed in presence/absence analyses, although this assumption may not hold. In a later analysis, most CMV-associated TCR beta chains were found to appear HLA-restricted, with HLA associations seemingly driven largely by CMV exposure. An association between a missense DCLRE1C variant and V-gene and J-gene trimming of TCR beta chains was found in a later genetic analysis and replicated in an independent cohort. Because some donors lacked HLA typing at each locus, the association tests relied only on the typed subset. In an earlier analysis of some 550 of the donors, most TCR beta V segments were observed in productive rearrangements about 87% or about 30% of the time, broadly matching IMGT annotations. According to a later analysis, parvovirus B19, influenza, CMV and Epstein-Barr virus appeared linked to several top co-occurrence clusters. When HLA alleles, especially DR and DQ, strongly co-occurred, TCR associations were difficult to assign to individual alleles. A group of highly shared sequence variants was considered likely to be a technical artifact of the sequencing pipeline. Because counts were too low, about 15 rarely observed V segments, including chromosome 9 orphons, were left out of the earlier analysis of some 600 of the donors. According to a later analysis, TCR association rates differed among HLA loci, with DRB1 alleles showing the most associated TCRs and HLA-C alleles showing the fewest. CMV serostatus was the only immune exposure information available for the cohort. According to the authors, the approach could potentially be generalized to other disease states and immunological phenotypes. A further reported finding was that TCR beta sequences accurately predicted the HLA-A and HLA-B alleles for most subjects in the first cohort. In this cohort, only TCR beta chains were sequenced, and detectable features were limited by the absence of alpha or paired-chain data.

The cohort was made up of approximately 700 healthy bone marrow donors. At the time of sampling, all cohort members were nominally healthy, though unrecorded immune exposures were likely present. The donor was CMV seropositive and belonged to the group of 270 or so seropositive cohort members. A peripheral blood sample was collected from each donor, and TCR beta sequencing was performed on peripheral blood mononuclear cells. Genomic DNA extraction from the blood cell samples was performed with the Qiagen DNeasy Blood Extraction Kit. The CDR3 runs 15 residues from the cysteine to the phenylalanine. Here the CDR3 DNA is all that survives: 45 bases in frame from base 1. Between the V and J ends, shortened by 6 bases and 4 bases respectively, the junction contains 18 bases. The germline V gene yields SNHLY for CDR1 and FYNNEI for CDR2. For this clone: This clone's antigen is unknown. No clone much larger than this one lies a single base away; base qualities are absent.

To prepare the library, the immunoSEQ multiplex PCR assay was applied. A mixture of 60 forward primers for TCR Vbeta segments and 13 reverse primers for TCR Jbeta segments was used in the multiplex PCR. A multiplex PCR assay on genomic DNA amplified the CDR3 region of rearranged TCR beta genes. On the Illumina HiSeq System, the amplified TCR beta libraries were sequenced as 87-base-pair reads. The study's own analysis went as follows. A later analysis tallied 80 million to 95 million unique TCR beta chains across the 600 to 700 repertoires, and about 10 million of those chains were shared by two or more donors. To remove PCR and sequencing errors, raw reads were error-corrected and collapsed into unique sequences using a nearest-neighbor algorithm that merged closely related sequences. V, D and J gene segments were assigned by aligning CDR3 sequences to IMGT reference sequences. For a sequence to be retained, a match of at least six nucleotides to both a V gene segment and a J gene segment was required. A rearrangement was called productive if the CDR3 had no stop codons and remained in frame with V and J, and every other rearrangement was called non-productive. Following IMGT convention, CDR3 was defined as the stretch from the second conserved V-encoded cysteine to the conserved J-encoded phenylalanine. The earlier analysis of about 640 of the donors excluded any sequence lacking an unambiguous match to a single V gene segment. An earlier analysis of several hundred of the donors called V segments functional above 56.7% productive rearrangements and segregating when the between-donor standard deviation exceeded 5%. To diagnose cytomegalovirus status from the catalog of TCR beta chain sequences, a statistical classification framework was built. In a later analysis, TCR nucleotide sequences were compared against IMGT/GENE-DB human TR gene sequences so that V and J genes could be assigned. In a later analysis, CDR3 sequences and most-parsimonious VDJ recombination scenarios were assigned using the TCRdist pipeline. In a later analysis, every TCR beta chain was defined by the combination of its CDR3 amino acid sequence and its V-gene family, and reads without a unique V-gene family were dropped. In a later analysis, 450 to 600 highly shared, low-generation-probability nucleotide sequences were removed to address suspected cross-contamination and a sequencing artifact. For each public chain, a later analysis derived a clonal expansion index from normalized ranks of inferred template counts within each repertoire. In a later analysis, generation probabilities were computed using a VDJ recombination model fitted to out-of-frame rearrangements, and the results were checked against IGoR. In a later analysis, TCR-TCR, TCR-HLA and TCR-CMV co-occurrence was scored with hypergeometric tests, and a repertoire-size bias correction was applied to TCR pairs. False discovery rates were estimated in a later analysis by permuting HLA or CMV assignments 20 times. In a later analysis, co-occurring TCRs were grouped using DBSCAN, with TCRdist sequence similarity added in when clustering inside HLA-allele-positive subsets. Repertoires with fewer than 30,000 or more than 120,000 public chains were left out of co-occurrence clustering, as were five repertoires with anomalous nucleotide sharing. TCRdb holds this immuneACCESS table with in-frame rearrangements only. Some clones are missing; in checked studies, unresolved V genes explain under half, and the rest has no known cause. V and J calls and clone size are given by that table; D and trimming were obtained from the DNA. For this sample there are 100,000 or so clones; over 9.5% appear just once. In total, the top ten clones hold about a sixth of the sample.

This receptor chain uses TRBV2 and TRBJ1-2, with TRBD1 as a weak D call on 5 bases. The sample consisted of PBMCs. The origin of this receptor is a man aged 40-49 years in good health and CMV-seropositive. The CDR3: CASRGRGSSLYGYTF. The DNA sequence is as follows: TGTGCCAGCAGGGGGCGGGGGTCATCTCTCTATGGCTACACCTTC.